This TCR beta chain was identified in a study of naive and memory T cell subsets. Two oligonucleotides, mixed equimolar, formed the beta constant-region primer covering TRBC1 and TRBC2. TCRdb analysed the UMI-ligation and nested PCR reads with MiXCR anew, one entry per CDR3 protein. The sample shows approximately 140,000 distinct CDR3 sequences, approximately 15% of them seen only once. The CDR3 loop spans 18 amino acids. V lost 2 bases and J lost 6, with 25 bases in between. In germline, CDR1 is MDHEN, CDR2 SYDVKM. The chain links TRBV28 to TRBJ1-2; D is possibly TRBD1 (5 bases). The sample taken for sequencing was naive CD4+ T cells from blood. This sequence was found in a human donor in good health. The CDR3 spells CASSLEIILGVSSNGYTF. The CDR3 DNA reads TGTGCCAGCAGTTTAGAGATAATACTAGGGGTCTCCAGCAATGGCTACACCTTC.